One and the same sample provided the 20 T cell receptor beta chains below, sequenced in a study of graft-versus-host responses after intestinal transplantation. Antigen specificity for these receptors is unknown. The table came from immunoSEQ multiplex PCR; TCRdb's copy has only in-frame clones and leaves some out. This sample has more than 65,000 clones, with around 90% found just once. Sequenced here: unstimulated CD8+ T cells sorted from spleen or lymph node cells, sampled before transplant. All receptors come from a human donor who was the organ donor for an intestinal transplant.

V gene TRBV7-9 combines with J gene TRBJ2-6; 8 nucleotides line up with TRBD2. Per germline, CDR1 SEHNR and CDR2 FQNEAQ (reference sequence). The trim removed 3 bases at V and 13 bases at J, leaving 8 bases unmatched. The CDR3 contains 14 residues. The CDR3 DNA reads TGTGCCAGCAGCTTCCGGGGGGGAATTGAAGTCCTGACTTTC. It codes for CASSFRGGIEVLTF.

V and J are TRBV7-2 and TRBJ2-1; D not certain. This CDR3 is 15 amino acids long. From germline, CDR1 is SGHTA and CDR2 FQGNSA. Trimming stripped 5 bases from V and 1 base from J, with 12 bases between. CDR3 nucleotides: TGTGCCAGCAGCGCATTGTCGTATTCCTACAATGAGCAGTTCTTC. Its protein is CASSALSYSYNEQFF. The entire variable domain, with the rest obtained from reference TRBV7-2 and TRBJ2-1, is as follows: GAGVSQSPSNKVTEKGKDVELRCDPISGHTALYWYRQSLGQGLEFLIYFQGNSAPDKSGLPSDRFSAERTGGSVSTLTIQRTQQEDSAVYLCASSALSYSYNEQFFGPGTRLTVL.

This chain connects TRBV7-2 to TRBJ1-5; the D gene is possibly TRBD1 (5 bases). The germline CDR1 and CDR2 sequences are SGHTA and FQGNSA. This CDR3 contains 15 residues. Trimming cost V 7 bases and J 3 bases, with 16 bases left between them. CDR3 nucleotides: TGTGCCAGCACGCACTTACAGGATCCCAATCAGCCCCAGCATTTT. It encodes CASTHLQDPNQPQHF.

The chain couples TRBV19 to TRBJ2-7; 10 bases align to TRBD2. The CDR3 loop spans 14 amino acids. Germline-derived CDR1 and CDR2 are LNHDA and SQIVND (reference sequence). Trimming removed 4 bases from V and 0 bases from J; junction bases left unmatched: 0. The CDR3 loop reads CASSTSGSSYEQYF. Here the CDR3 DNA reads TGTGCCAGTAGTACTAGCGGGAGCTCCTACGAGCAGTACTTC.

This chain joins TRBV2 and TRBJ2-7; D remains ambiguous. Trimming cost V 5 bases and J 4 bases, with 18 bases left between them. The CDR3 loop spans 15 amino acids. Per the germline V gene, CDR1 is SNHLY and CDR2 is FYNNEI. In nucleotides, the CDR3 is TGTGCCAGCAGTTCCGTCCTAGGCCGGTTATACGAGCAGTACTTC. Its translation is CASSSVLGRLYEQYF.

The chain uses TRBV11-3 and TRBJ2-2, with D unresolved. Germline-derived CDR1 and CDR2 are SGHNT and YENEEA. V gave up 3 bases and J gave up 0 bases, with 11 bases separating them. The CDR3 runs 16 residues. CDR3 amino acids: CASSLVELANTGELFF. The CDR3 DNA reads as TGTGCCAGCAGCTTGGTGGAACTTGCGAACACCGGGGAGCTGTTTTTT.

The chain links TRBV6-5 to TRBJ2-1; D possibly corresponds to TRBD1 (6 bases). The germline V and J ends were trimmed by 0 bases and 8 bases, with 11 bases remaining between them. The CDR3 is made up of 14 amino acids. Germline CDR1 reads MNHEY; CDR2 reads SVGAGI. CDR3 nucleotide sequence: TGTGCCAGCAGTTACTCGGTACAGGGCCATGAGCAGTTCTTC. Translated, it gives CASSYSVQGHEQFF.

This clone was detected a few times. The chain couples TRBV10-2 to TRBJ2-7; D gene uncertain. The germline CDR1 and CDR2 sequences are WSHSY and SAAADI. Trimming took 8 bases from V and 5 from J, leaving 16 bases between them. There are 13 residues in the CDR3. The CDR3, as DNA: TGCGCCAGCTCAGAAGGTGTTCGGGACGAGCAGTACTTC. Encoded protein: CASSEGVRDEQYF.

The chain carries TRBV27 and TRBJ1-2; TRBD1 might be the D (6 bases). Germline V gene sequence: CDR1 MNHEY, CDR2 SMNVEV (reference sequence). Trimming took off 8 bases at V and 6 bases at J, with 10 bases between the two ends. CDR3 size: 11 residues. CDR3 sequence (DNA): TGTGCCAGCCCCAGGGGTGATGGCTACACCTTC. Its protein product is CASPRGDGYTF.

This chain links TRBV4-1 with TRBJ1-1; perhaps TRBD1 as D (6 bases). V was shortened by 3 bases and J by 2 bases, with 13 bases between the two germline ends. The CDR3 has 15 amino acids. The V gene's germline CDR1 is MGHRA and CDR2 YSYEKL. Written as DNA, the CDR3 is TGCGCCAGCAGCCAGCCAGGACAGCCCAACACTGAAGCTTTCTTT. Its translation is CASSQPGQPNTEAFF.

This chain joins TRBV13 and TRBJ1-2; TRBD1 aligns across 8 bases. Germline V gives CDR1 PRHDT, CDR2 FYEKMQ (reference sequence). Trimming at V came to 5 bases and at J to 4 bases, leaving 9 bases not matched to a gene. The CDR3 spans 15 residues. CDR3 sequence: CASSVQGARVYGYTF. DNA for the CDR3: TGTGCCAGCAGCGTCCAGGGGGCGCGGGTCTATGGCTACACCTTC. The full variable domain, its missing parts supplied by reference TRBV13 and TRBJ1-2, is AAGVIQSPRHLIKEKRETATLKCYPIPRHDTVYWYQQGPGQDPQFLISFYEKMQSDKGSIPDRFSAQQFSDYHSELNMSSLELGDSALYFCASSVQGARVYGYTFGSGTRLTVV.

The CDR3 DNA follows: TGTGCCAGCAGCTTTTCGGGGAACTACAATGAGCAGTTCTTC. Residues: CASSFSGNYNEQFF. This chain links TRBV13 with TRBJ2-1, with a weak D call TRBD2 (5 bases). V was pared by 3 bases and J by 3 bases, with 9 bases between. This CDR3 comprises 14 residues. Germline V gene sequence: CDR1 PRHDT, CDR2 FYEKMQ (reference sequence).

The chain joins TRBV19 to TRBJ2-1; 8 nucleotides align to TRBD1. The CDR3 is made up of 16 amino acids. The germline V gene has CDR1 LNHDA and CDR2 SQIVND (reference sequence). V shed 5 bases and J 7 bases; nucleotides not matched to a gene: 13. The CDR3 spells CASSHQGARRFNEQFF. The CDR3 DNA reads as TGTGCCAGTAGTCACCAGGGGGCGAGAAGGTTTAATGAGCAGTTCTTC.

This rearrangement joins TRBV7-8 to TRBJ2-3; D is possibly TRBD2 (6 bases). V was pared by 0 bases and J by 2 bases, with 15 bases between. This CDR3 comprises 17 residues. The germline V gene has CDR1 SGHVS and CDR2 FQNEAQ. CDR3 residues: CASSLAWVGGITDTQYF. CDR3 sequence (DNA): TGTGCCAGCAGCTTAGCGTGGGTGGGGGGAATCACAGATACGCAGTATTTT.

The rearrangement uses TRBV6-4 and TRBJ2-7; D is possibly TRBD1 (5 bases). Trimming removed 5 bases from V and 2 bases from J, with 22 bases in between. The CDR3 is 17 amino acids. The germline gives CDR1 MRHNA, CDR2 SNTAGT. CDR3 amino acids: CASSCVGVGHPTYEQYF. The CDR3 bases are TGTGCCAGCAGTTGTGTGGGCGTTGGACATCCGACCTACGAGCAGTACTTC.

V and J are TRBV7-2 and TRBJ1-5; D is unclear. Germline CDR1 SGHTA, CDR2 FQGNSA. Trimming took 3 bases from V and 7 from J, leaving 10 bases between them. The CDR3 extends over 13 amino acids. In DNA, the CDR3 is TGTGCCAGCAGCTTGTGGGAAAGACAGCCCCAGCATTTT. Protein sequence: CASSLWERQPQHF.

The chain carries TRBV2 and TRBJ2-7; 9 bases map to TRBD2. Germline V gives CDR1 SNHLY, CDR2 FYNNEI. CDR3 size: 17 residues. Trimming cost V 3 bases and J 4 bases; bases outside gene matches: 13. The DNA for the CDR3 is TGTGCCAGCAGTGAGTGGTTCGGCGGGAGGGCCATGTACGAGCAGTACTTC. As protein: CASSEWFGGRAMYEQYF.

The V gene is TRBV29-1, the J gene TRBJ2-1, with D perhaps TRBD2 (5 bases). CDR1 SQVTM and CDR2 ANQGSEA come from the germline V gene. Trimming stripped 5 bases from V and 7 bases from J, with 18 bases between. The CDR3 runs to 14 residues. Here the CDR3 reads CSVTLAYLQNEQFF. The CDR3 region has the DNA TGCAGCGTTACTTTAGCGTACCTTCAAAATGAGCAGTTCTTC.

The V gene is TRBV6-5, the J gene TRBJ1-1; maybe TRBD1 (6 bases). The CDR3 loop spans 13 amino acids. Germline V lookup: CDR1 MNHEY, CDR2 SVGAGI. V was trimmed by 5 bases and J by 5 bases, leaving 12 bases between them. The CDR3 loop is CASSIKTGTEAFF. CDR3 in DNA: TGTGCCAGCAGTATTAAAACAGGGACTGAAGCTTTCTTT.

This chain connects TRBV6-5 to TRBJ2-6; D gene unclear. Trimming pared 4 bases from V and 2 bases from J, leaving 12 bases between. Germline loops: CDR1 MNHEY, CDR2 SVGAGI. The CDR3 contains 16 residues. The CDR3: CASSLSSSAGANVLTF. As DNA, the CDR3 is TGTGCCAGCAGTTTAAGTTCGTCGGCTGGGGCCAACGTCCTGACTTTC.